A selection of T cell receptor beta chains follows, all from one sample in a study of response to subunit inactivated influenza vaccine. TCRdb passed the RT-PCR reads through MiXCR, listing each CDR3 protein once. The sample yields fewer than 250,000 distinct CDR3 sequences, about 15% seen once. This specimen consisted of CD8+ T cells sorted from PBMCs, obtained 4 to 6 days after vaccination. These TCRs come from a man aged 50 or older who received an inactivated influenza vaccine. Each CDR3 is given with its conserved first and last residue. A D gene is named only where the DNA matches it firmly. The size field is filled for only some rows; it gives once, few, many or a size class.

clone_size | j_call | v_call | d_call | cdr3_aa | cdr3_nt
few | TRBJ2-1 | TRBV7-9 | - | CASSTDNEQFF | TGTGCCAGCAGCACTGACAATGAGCAGTTCTTC
- | TRBJ1-4 | TRBV4-2 | - | CASSQEGDTDEKLFF | TGTGCCAGCAGCCAAGAAGGAGATACAGATGAAAAACTGTTTTTT
- | TRBJ2-1 | TRBV7-9 | - | CASTNLSSRSKEQFF | TGTGCCAGCACCAATCTCTCTAGCCGTTCGAAGGAGCAGTTCTTC
- | TRBJ2-3 | TRBV7-9 | - | CASSDTSGPFTDTQYF | TGTGCCAGCAGCGATACGAGCGGCCCTTTCACAGATACGCAGTATTTT
few | TRBJ2-3 | TRBV7-3 | TRBD2 | CASSLGYSGLHTDTQYF | TGTGCCAGCAGCTTAGGATATTCGGGACTACATACAGATACGCAGTATTTT
few | TRBJ2-5 | TRBV12-3/TRBV12-4 | - | CASSAPAAQGQETQYF | TGTGCCAGCAGTGCGCCCGCGGCCCAGGGCCAAGAGACCCAGTACTTC
few | TRBJ2-3 | TRBV9 | TRBD2 | CASRAFDILAGAGGAGTQYF | TGTGCCAGCAGAGCCTTTGATATCTTAGCGGGAGCTGGTGGGGCTGGTACGCAGTATTTT
many | TRBJ2-7 | TRBV6-2/TRBV6-3 | TRBD2 | CASSYTLGLASEQYF | TGTGCCAGCAGTTACACCCTGGGACTAGCAAGCGAGCAGTACTTC
few | TRBJ2-5 | TRBV7-2 | - | CASSLYWRGYRQETQYF | TGTGCCAGCAGCTTATACTGGCGTGGGTACAGGCAAGAGACCCAGTACTTC
- | TRBJ2-3 | TRBV30 | - | CAWSVRGATQYF | TGTGCCTGGAGTGTACGGGGGGCTACGCAGTATTTT
few | TRBJ2-5 | TRBV12-3/TRBV12-4 | TRBD2 | CASIRGLAGDGETQYF | TGTGCCAGCATCAGGGGACTAGCGGGAGATGGGGAGACCCAGTACTTC
few | TRBJ2-3 | TRBV2 | TRBD1 | CASSEALVGTGESDTQYF | TGTGCCAGCAGTGAAGCGCTGGTGGGGACAGGGGAGTCAGATACGCAGTATTTT
once | TRBJ1-1 | TRBV25-1 | - | CASSISDSGGPEAFF | TGTGCCAGCAGTATATCTGATTCGGGGGGACCTGAAGCTTTCTTT
- | TRBJ2-5 | TRBV28 | - | CASSKSQGRETQYF | TGTGCCAGCAGCAAAAGTCAGGGACGAGAGACCCAGTACTTC
- | TRBJ1-2 | TRBV5-4 | TRBD1 | CASSLERTGLNYGYTF | TGTGCCAGCAGCTTAGAGAGGACAGGGCTTAACTATGGCTACACCTTC
- | TRBJ2-5 | TRBV2 | - | CASSDPAGQQETQYF | TGTGCCAGCAGTGACCCTGCGGGGCAACAAGAGACCCAGTACTTC
few | TRBJ2-3 | TRBV20-1 | TRBD1 | CSALGQPLSTDTQYF | TGCAGTGCTCTGGGACAGCCCCTTAGCACAGATACGCAGTATTTT
few | TRBJ2-1 | TRBV15 | TRBD2 | CATSGRLAGYNEQFF | TGTGCCACCAGCGGTAGACTAGCCGGCTACAATGAGCAGTTCTTC
few | TRBJ2-7 | TRBV7-9 | - | CASSLSGAGRAEQYF | TGTGCCAGCAGCTTAAGTGGGGCAGGGCGGGCCGAGCAGTACTTC
many | TRBJ2-7 | TRBV7-6 | TRBD1 | CASSEGTGGPYEQYF | TGTGCCAGCAGCGAGGGGACAGGGGGTCCCTACGAGCAGTACTTC
- | TRBJ2-7 | TRBV4-1 | - | CASSQVTGQAYEQYF | TGCGCCAGCAGCCAAGTTACAGGGCAAGCCTACGAGCAGTACTTC
- | TRBJ1-4 | TRBV6-5 | - | CASSYSHYRGTDNEKLFF | TGTGCCAGCAGTTACTCCCACTACCGCGGGACGGATAATGAAAAACTGTTTTTT
many | TRBJ1-1 | TRBV6-6 | - | CASSDLDKLGAFF | TGTGCCAGCAGTGACCTAGACAAGTTGGGGGCTTTCTTT
few | TRBJ1-3 | TRBV15 | - | CATSRDRGISGNTIYF | TGTGCCACCAGCAGAGATCGAGGGATCTCTGGAAACACCATATATTTT
- | TRBJ2-4 | TRBV12-3/TRBV12-4 | - | CASSAYRERNIQYF | TGTGCCAGCAGTGCGTACAGGGAGAGAAACATTCAGTACTTC
many | TRBJ2-7 | TRBV10-3 | TRBD2 | CAISESRTSGYEQYF | TGTGCCATCAGTGAGTCTCGGACTAGCGGCTACGAGCAGTACTTC
few | TRBJ2-7 | TRBV29-1 | TRBD2 | CSVEDGTSGTYEQYF | TGCAGCGTTGAAGATGGGACTAGCGGGACCTACGAGCAGTACTTC
few | TRBJ2-1 | TRBV29-1 | - | CSVDLFGASDEQFF | TGCAGCGTTGATCTCTTCGGGGCCTCGGATGAGCAGTTCTTC
few | TRBJ2-7 | TRBV20-1 | - | CSARPYRQTTYEQYF | TGCAGTGCTAGACCCTACCGACAGACGACCTACGAGCAGTACTTC
- | TRBJ1-1 | TRBV4-2 | TRBD1 | CASSQGTGADEAFF | TGTGCCAGCAGCCAAGGAACAGGGGCTGATGAAGCTTTCTTT
- | TRBJ1-5 | TRBV2 | - | CASSGKGRYSNQPQHF | TGTGCCAGCAGTGGGAAGGGGAGATATAGCAATCAGCCCCAGCATTTT
- | TRBJ2-1 | TRBV10-3 | - | CAISELKDINEQFF | TGTGCCATCAGTGAACTAAAAGACATAAATGAGCAGTTCTTC
many | TRBJ2-3 | TRBV12-3/TRBV12-4 | - | CASSQGYTDTQYF | TGTGCCAGTTCCCAGGGGTACACAGATACGCAGTATTTT
- | TRBJ1-2 | TRBV29-1 | - | CSVEVGGPGYGYTF | TGCAGCGTTGAAGTGGGGGGGCCGGGCTATGGCTACACCTTC
- | TRBJ2-3 | TRBV18 | TRBD2 | CASSTTSGRGVDTQYF | TGTGCCAGCTCAACGACTAGCGGCCGAGGGGTAGATACGCAGTATTTT
few | TRBJ2-5 | TRBV11-2 | - | CASSTVGETQYF | TGTGCCAGCAGCACCGTAGGAGAGACCCAGTACTTC
few | TRBJ2-6 | TRBV13 | - | CASSSSGTANVLTF | TGTGCCAGCAGCTCATCCGGGACGGCCAACGTCCTGACTTTC
few | TRBJ2-7 | TRBV19 | - | CASSFTRDVSTYEQYF | TGTGCCAGTAGTTTCACCCGGGATGTTAGCACCTACGAGCAGTACTTC
few | TRBJ1-5 | TRBV4-3 | - | CASSQDRLGVQPQHF | TGCGCCAGCAGCCAAGATCGTTTGGGAGTGCAGCCCCAGCATTTT
- | TRBJ2-2 | TRBV27 | TRBD2 | CASSPLGGTGTGELFF | TGTGCCAGCAGCCCCCTCGGGGGGACGGGGACCGGGGAGCTGTTTTTT